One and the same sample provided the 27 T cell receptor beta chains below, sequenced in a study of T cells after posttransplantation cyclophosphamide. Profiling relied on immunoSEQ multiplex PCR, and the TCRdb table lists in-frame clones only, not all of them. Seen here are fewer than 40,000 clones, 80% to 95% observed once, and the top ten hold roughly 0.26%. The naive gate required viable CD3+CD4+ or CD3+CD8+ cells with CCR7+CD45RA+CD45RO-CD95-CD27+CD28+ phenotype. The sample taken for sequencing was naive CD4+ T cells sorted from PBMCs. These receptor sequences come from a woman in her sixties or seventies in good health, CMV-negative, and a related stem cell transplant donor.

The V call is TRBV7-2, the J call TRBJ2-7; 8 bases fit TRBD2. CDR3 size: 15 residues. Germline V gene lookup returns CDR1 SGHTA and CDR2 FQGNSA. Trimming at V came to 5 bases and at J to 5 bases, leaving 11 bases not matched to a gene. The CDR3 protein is CASSPSAGEAHEQYF. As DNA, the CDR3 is TGTGCCAGCAGCCCGTCAGCGGGAGAAGCCCACGAGCAGTACTTC.

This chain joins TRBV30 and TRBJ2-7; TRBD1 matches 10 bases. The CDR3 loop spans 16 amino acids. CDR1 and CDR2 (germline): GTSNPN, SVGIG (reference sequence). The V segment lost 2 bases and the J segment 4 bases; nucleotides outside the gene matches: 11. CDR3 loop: CAWSPRSGTGAYEQYF. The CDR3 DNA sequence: TGTGCCTGGAGTCCTAGATCCGGGACAGGGGCGTACGAGCAGTACTTC.

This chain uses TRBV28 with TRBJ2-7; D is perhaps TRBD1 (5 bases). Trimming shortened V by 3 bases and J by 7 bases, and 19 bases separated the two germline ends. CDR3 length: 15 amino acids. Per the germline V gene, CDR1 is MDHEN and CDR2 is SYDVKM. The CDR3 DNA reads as TGTGCCAGCAGTTTGGGCGCTCAGGGTATTAGGGAGCAGTACTTC. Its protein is CASSLGAQGIREQYF.

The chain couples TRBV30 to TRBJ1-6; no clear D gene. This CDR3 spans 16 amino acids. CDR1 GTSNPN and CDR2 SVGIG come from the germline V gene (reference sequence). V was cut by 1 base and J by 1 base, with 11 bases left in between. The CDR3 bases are TGTGCCTGGAGTGGCCAATTCGGTTCCTATAATTCACCCCTCCACTTT. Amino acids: CAWSGQFGSYNSPLHF.

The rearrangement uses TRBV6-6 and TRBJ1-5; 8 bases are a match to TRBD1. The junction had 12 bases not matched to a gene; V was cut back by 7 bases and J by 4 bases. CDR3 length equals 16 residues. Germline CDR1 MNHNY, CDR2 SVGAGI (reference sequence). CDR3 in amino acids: CASTEAGQGGNQPQHF. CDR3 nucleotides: TGTGCCAGCACCGAAGCCGGACAGGGCGGGAATCAGCCCCAGCATTTT.

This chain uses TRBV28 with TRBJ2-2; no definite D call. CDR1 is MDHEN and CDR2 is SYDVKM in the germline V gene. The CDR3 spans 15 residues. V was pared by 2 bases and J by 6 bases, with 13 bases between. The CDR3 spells CASSLLPSSAGELFF. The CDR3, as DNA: TGTGCCAGCAGTTTACTCCCAAGCTCGGCCGGGGAGCTGTTTTTT.

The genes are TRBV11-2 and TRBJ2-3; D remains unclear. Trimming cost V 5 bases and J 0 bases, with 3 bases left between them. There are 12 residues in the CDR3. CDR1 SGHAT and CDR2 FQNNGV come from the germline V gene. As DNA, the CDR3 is TGTGCCAGCAGCGCGAGCACAGATACGCAGTATTTT. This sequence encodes CASSASTDTQYF.

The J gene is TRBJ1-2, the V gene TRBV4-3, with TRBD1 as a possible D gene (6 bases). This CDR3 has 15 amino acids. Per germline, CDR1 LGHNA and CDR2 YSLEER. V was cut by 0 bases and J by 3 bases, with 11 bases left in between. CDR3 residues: CASSQDFRGHYGYTF. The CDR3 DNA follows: TGCGCCAGCAGCCAAGATTTCAGGGGTCACTATGGCTACACCTTC.

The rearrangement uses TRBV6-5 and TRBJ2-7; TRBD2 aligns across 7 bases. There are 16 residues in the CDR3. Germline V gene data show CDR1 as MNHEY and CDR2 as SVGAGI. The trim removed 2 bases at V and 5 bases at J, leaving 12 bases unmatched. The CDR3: CASSYGFGGGSDEQYF. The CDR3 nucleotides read TGTGCCAGCAGTTACGGGTTTGGGGGGGGAAGCGACGAGCAGTACTTC.

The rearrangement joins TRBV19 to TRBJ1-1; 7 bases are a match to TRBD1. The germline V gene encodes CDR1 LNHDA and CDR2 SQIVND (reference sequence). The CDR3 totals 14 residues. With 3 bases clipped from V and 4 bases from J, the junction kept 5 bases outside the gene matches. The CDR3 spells CASSIDRAPTEAFF. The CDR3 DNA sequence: TGTGCCAGTAGTATCGACAGGGCCCCCACTGAAGCTTTCTTT. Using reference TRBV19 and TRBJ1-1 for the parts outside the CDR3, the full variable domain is DGGITQSPKYLFRKEGQNVTLSCEQNLNHDAMYWYRQDPGQGLRLIYYSQIVNDFQKGDIAEGYSVSREKKESFPLTVTSAQKNPTAFYLCASSIDRAPTEAFFGQGTRLTVV.

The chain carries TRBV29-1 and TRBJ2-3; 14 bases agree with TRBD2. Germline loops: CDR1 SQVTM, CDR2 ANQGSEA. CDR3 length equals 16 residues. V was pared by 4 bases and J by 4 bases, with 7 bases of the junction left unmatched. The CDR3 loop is CSVVRGLAGASDTQYF. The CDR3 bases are TGCAGCGTTGTGCGGGGACTAGCGGGAGCCTCAGATACGCAGTATTTT.

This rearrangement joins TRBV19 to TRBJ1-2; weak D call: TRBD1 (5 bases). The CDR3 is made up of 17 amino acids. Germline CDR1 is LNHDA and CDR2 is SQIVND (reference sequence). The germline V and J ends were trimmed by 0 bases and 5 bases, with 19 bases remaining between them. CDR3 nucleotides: TGTGCCAGTAGTATAGATCGATTGGCAGTTCGGGGGTATGGCTACACCTTC. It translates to CASSIDRLAVRGYGYTF. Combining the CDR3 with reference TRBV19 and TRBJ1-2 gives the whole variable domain DGGITQSPKYLFRKEGQNVTLSCEQNLNHDAMYWYRQDPGQGLRLIYYSQIVNDFQKGDIAEGYSVSREKKESFPLTVTSAQKNPTAFYLCASSIDRLAVRGYGYTFGSGTRLTVV.

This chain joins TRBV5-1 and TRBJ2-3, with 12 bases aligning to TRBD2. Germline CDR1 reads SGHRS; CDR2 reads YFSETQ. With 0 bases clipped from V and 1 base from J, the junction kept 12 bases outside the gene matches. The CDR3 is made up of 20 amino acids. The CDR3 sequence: CASSLGRLAGGPTGTDTQYF. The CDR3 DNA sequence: TGCGCCAGCAGCTTGGGACGGCTAGCGGGGGGGCCAACAGGCACAGATACGCAGTATTTT.

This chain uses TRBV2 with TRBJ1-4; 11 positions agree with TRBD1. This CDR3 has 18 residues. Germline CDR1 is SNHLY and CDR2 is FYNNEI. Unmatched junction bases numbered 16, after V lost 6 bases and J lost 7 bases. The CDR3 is CASRRTGGKGTVIEKLFF. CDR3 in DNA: TGTGCCAGCAGAAGGACAGGGGGCAAAGGAACGGTTATTGAAAAACTGTTTTTT.

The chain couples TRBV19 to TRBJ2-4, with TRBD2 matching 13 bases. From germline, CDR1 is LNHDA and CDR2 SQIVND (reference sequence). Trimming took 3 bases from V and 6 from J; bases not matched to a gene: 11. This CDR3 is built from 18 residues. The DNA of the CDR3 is TGTGCCAGTAGTATTTCTGAAGGGACTAGCGGGGCTAGAAACATTCAGTACTTC. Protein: CASSISEGTSGARNIQYF.

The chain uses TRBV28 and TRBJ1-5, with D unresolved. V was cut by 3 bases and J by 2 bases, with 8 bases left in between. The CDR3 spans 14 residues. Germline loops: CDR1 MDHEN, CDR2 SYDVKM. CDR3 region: CASSFSLGNQPQHF. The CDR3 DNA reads TGTGCCAGCAGTTTCTCTCTAGGCAATCAGCCCCAGCATTTT.

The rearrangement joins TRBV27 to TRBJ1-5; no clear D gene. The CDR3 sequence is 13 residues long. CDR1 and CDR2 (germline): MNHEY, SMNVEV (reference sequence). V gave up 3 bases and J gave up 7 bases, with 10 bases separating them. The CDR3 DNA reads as TGTGCCAGCAGTTTGGTCGTCCGGCAGCCCCAGCATTTT. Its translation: CASSLVVRQPQHF.

CDR3 residues: CASSAGYEQYF. The CDR3, as DNA: TGTGCCAGCAGTGCAGGTTACGAGCAGTACTTC. The chain links TRBV25-1 to TRBJ2-7; no firm D call. Looked up from germline, CDR1 is MGHDK and CDR2 is SYGVNS. CDR3 length equals 11 residues. V was pared by 4 bases and J by 4 bases, with 5 bases between.

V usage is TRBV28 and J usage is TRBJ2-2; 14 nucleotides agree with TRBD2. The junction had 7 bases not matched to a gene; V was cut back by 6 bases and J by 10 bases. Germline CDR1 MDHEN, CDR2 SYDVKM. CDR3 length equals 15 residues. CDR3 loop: CASSTGTSGSKELFF. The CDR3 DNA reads TGTGCCAGCAGCACCGGGACTAGCGGGAGTAAGGAGCTGTTTTTT.

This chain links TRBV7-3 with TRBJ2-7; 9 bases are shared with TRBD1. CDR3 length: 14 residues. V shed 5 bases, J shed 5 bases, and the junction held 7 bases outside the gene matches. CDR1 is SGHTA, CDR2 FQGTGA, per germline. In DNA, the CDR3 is TGTGCCAGCAGCCCCGGGACAGGGTCAAACGAGCAGTACTTC. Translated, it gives CASSPGTGSNEQYF.

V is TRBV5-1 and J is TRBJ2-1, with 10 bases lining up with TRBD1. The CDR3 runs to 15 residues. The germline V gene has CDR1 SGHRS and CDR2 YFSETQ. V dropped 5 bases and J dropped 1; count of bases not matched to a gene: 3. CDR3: CASRPGQGSYNEQFF. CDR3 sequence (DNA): TGCGCCAGCAGACCGGGACAGGGGTCCTACAATGAGCAGTTCTTC.

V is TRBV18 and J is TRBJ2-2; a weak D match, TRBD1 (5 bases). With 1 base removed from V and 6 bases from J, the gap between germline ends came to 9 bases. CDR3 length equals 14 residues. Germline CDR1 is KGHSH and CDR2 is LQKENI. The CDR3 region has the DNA TGTGCCAGCTCACCACGACAGATCGCCGGGGAGCTGTTTTTT. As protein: CASSPRQIAGELFF.

This chain's CDR3 is CASSEFSQAGELFF. CDR3 nucleotide sequence: TGTGCCAGCAGTGAATTTAGCCAAGCCGGGGAGCTGTTTTTT. J is TRBJ2-2 and V is TRBV2, with D unresolved. Trimming cost V 2 bases and J 6 bases, with 10 bases left between them. Germline CDR1 reads SNHLY; CDR2 reads FYNNEI. The CDR3 covers 14 residues.

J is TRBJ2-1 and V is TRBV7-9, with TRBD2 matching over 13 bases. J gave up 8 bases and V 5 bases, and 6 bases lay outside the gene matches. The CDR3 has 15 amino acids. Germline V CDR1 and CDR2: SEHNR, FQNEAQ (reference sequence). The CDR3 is CASSPGTSGKYEQFF. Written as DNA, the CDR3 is TGTGCCAGCAGCCCCGGGACTAGCGGGAAATATGAGCAGTTCTTC.

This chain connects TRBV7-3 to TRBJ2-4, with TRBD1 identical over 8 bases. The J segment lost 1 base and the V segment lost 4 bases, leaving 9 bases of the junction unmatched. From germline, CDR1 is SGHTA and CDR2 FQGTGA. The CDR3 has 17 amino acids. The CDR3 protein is CASSSQGDEAAKNIQYF. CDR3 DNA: TGTGCCAGCAGCTCACAGGGGGACGAAGCGGCCAAAAACATTCAGTACTTC.

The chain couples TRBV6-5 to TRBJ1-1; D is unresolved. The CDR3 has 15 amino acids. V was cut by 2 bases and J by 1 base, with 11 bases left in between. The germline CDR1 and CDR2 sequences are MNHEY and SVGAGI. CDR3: CASSYREKGNTEAFF. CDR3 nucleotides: TGTGCCAGCAGTTACAGGGAGAAGGGGAACACTGAAGCTTTCTTT.

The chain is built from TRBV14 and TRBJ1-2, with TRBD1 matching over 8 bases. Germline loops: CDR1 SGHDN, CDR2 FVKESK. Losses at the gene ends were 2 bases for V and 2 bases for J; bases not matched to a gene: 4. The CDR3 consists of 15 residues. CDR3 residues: CASSQRTGINYGYTF. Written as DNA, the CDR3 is TGTGCCAGCAGCCAAAGGACAGGGATCAACTATGGCTACACCTTC.